This passage covers 29 T cell receptor beta chains from one sample sequenced in a study of shared T cell receptors in the human thymus. Produced via immunoSEQ multiplex PCR; TCRdb's table is partial and in-frame only. The profile shows more than 550,000 clones, 75% to 90% of them singletons. The same sample was also used in a study of human thymus T cells.

The source material was thymocytes. Receptors originate from a girl under three years old with a congenital heart defect.

This clone was seen more than once but under ten times. The rearrangement links TRBV6-1 to TRBJ1-2, with 7 bases lining up with TRBD1. Looked up from germline, CDR1 is MNHNS and CDR2 is SASEGT. After removal of 6 bases from V and 4 bases from J, the junction contained 8 bases not matched to a gene. CDR3 length: 14 amino acids. As DNA, the CDR3 is TGTGCCAGCAGCCAGAGCGACAGGGCCTATGGCTACACCTTC. This translates into CASSQSDRAYGYTF.

The V gene is TRBV15, the J gene TRBJ1-2; maybe TRBD1 (5 bases). In germline, CDR1 is LNHNV, CDR2 YYDKDF (reference sequence). This CDR3 contains 14 residues. Trimming removed 1 base at V and 3 bases at J, with 9 bases between. Here the CDR3 reads CATSRVGQDYGYTF. The CDR3 nucleotides are TGTGCCACCAGCAGAGTGGGGCAGGACTATGGCTACACCTTC.

The chain couples TRBV7-9 to TRBJ2-2; TRBD1 is a possible D gene (5 bases). This CDR3 contains 14 residues. Trimming pared 8 bases from V and 2 bases from J, leaving 12 bases between. CDR1 is SEHNR and CDR2 is FQNEAQ in the germline V gene (reference sequence). In DNA, the CDR3 is TGTGCCAGCTTTAGGGGCAACAACACCGGGGAGCTGTTTTTT. Its translation: CASFRGNNTGELFF.

This chain links TRBV7-2 with TRBJ1-2, with 8 positions matching TRBD1. From germline, CDR1 is SGHTA and CDR2 FQGNSA. This CDR3 comprises 17 residues. With 5 bases clipped from V and 5 bases from J, the junction kept 16 bases outside the gene matches. CDR3 in amino acids: CASSRYLLQGARYGYTF. The CDR3 region has the DNA TGTGCCAGCAGCCGATATTTACTCCAGGGGGCTCGTTATGGCTACACCTTC.

The V and J genes are TRBV4-3 and TRBJ1-3; TRBD1 matches 8 bases. From germline, CDR1 is LGHNA and CDR2 YSLEER. The CDR3 is 19 amino acids. With 1 base clipped from V and 3 bases from J, the junction kept 14 bases outside the gene matches. The CDR3 here is CASSQVGLRGQESGNTIYF. The CDR3 DNA reads as TGCGCCAGCAGCCAAGTAGGCCTCAGGGGGCAAGAGAGTGGAAACACCATATATTTT.

The rearrangement links TRBV5-1 to TRBJ2-2, with D possibly being TRBD1 (7 bases). V shed 0 bases and J shed 4 bases, with 13 bases lying between them. The CDR3 spans 16 residues. The V gene's germline CDR1 is SGHRS and CDR2 YFSETQ. The CDR3 DNA follows: TGCGCCAGCAGCTTGGGGGGGGACAGTTTCACCGGGGAGCTGTTTTTT. This codes for CASSLGGDSFTGELFF.

The rearrangement links TRBV5-1 to TRBJ1-1; no clear D. The germline CDR1 and CDR2 sequences are SGHRS and YFSETQ. CDR3 length: 14 amino acids. Trimming pared 2 bases from V and 1 base from J, leaving 9 bases between. CDR3 nucleotides: TGCGCCAGCAGCTTCCGACTGGAGAACACTGAAGCTTTCTTT. Encoded protein: CASSFRLENTEAFF.

In its sample, this clone was seen a few times. The chain employs TRBV14 and TRBJ1-6, with D possibly TRBD1 on 6 matching bases. V lost 3 bases and J 0 bases, leaving 12 bases between the germline ends. The CDR3 totals 17 residues. Germline values: CDR1 SGHDN, CDR2 FVKESK. The CDR3, as DNA: TGTGCCAGCAGCCACACAGGGCCTAGCTCCTATAATTCACCCCTCCACTTT. Amino acids: CASSHTGPSSYNSPLHF. Looking up the rest from reference TRBV14 and TRBJ1-6 gives the full variable domain: EAGVTQFPSHSVIEKGQTVTLRCDPISGHDNLYWYRRVMGKEIKFLLHFVKESKQDESGMPNNRFLAERTGGTYSTLKVQPAELEDSGVYFCASSHTGPSSYNSPLHFGNGTRLTVT.

This sequence joins TRBV14 and TRBJ1-2, with D tentatively TRBD1 (6 bases). CDR1 and CDR2 from the germline V gene are SGHDN and FVKESK. CDR3 length: 15 residues. V was cut by 8 bases and J by 7 bases, with 23 bases left in between. CDR3 region: CASVLISGGHRGYTF. DNA of the CDR3: TGTGCCAGCGTCCTAATATCGGGGGGCCATCGTGGCTACACCTTC.

The J gene is TRBJ2-7, the V gene TRBV18; perhaps TRBD1 as D (5 bases). This CDR3 is 14 amino acids long. V was cut by 2 bases and J by 4 bases, with 12 bases left in between. The germline CDR1 and CDR2 sequences are KGHSH and LQKENI. CDR3 sequence (DNA): TGTGCCAGCTCACCAACAGGCCTATATTACGAGCAGTACTTC. The encoded protein is CASSPTGLYYEQYF.

This chain connects TRBV10-3 to TRBJ1-1; 7 positions agree with TRBD1. The germline gives CDR1 ENHRY, CDR2 SYGVKD. CDR3 length: 12 amino acids. Trimming cost V 6 bases and J 5 bases; bases outside gene matches: 3. CDR3 nucleotide sequence: TGTGCCATCAGGGCAGGGGGAACTGAAGCTTTCTTT. This encodes CAIRAGGTEAFF.

This chain uses TRBV6-5 with TRBJ1-4, with D tentatively TRBD1 (5 bases). The CDR3 length is 14 residues. Per the germline V gene, CDR1 is MNHEY and CDR2 is SVGAGI. Trimming took 4 bases from V and 8 from J, leaving 14 bases between them. The CDR3 DNA follows: TGTGCCAGCAGTTTGAAGACAGTCGGCGAAAAACTGTTTTTT. It yields the protein CASSLKTVGEKLFF.

The V call is TRBV5-1, the J call TRBJ1-1; maybe TRBD1 (5 bases). V lost 7 bases, J lost 0 bases, and 13 bases lay in between. CDR1 SGHRS and CDR2 YFSETQ come from the germline V gene. The CDR3 runs 14 residues. CDR3 sequence (DNA): TGCGCCAGCCGGGCGAGGACACTGAACACTGAAGCTTTCTTT. As protein: CASRARTLNTEAFF.

The chain joins TRBV5-4 to TRBJ1-5; no clear D. V was pared by 4 bases and J by 1 base, with 9 bases between. Germline V gene sequence: CDR1 SGHNT, CDR2 YYREEE (reference sequence). This CDR3 region has 14 residues. This chain's CDR3 is CASSGLESNQPQHF. The CDR3 DNA sequence: TGTGCCAGCAGCGGACTCGAAAGCAATCAGCCCCAGCATTTT.

J is TRBJ1-2 and V is TRBV10-3, with D possibly TRBD1 on 5 matching bases. The CDR3 consists of 12 residues. The V end was cut by 10 bases, the J end by 4 bases, with 13 bases between. Germline-derived CDR1 and CDR2 are ENHRY and SYGVKD. The CDR3 nucleotides are TGTGCCACCCAGACAGTTAGCTATGGCTACACCTTC. Residues: CATQTVSYGYTF.

V is TRBV7-2 and J is TRBJ2-7; 9 nucleotides agree with TRBD2. V trimming: 2 bases; J trimming: 5 bases; junction bases outside the gene matches: 16. Looked up from germline, CDR1 is SGHTA and CDR2 is FQGNSA. CDR3 length equals 18 residues. CDR3 DNA: TGTGCCAGCAGCTTAACAGAGCCTCCGCGGGGGGGAGCGGACGAGCAGTACTTC. Residues: CASSLTEPPRGGADEQYF.

To note about this clone: This sample also contains other DNA sequences that code for the same CDR3. This chain uses TRBV15 with TRBJ1-1, with D uncertain. This CDR3 is 14 amino acids long. CDR1 LNHNV and CDR2 YYDKDF come from the germline V gene (reference sequence). V lost 1 base, J lost 0 bases, and 6 bases lay in between. CDR3 nucleotides: TGTGCCACCAGCAGAGGGGGAGTGAACACTGAAGCTTTCTTT. Amino acids: CATSRGGVNTEAFF. The full variable domain, in which reference TRBV15 and TRBJ1-1 provide the parts outside the CDR3, is DAMVIQNPRYQVTQFGKPVTLSCSQTLNHNVMYWYQQKSSQAPKLLFHYYDKDFNNEADTPDNFQSRRPNTSFCFLDIRSPGLGDTAMYLCATSRGGVNTEAFFGQGTRLTVV.

This chain connects TRBV18 to TRBJ2-1; possibly TRBD2 for D (6 bases). V was shortened by 3 bases and J by 8 bases, with 35 bases between the two germline ends. Germline CDR1 reads KGHSH; CDR2 reads LQKENI. The CDR3 contains 21 residues. The CDR3 DNA reads TGTGCCAGCTCACCGGAAGAGAAACGTTTTAGACGGAGACGGGGGTGGGATGAGCAGTTCTTC. Amino acids: CASSPEEKRFRRRRGWDEQFF. The full variable domain, with the rest looked up from reference TRBV18 and TRBJ2-1, is NAGVMQNPRHLVRRRGQEARLRCSPMKGHSHVYWYRQLPEEGLKFMVYLQKENIIDESGMPKERFSAEFPKEGPSILRIQQVVRGDSAAYFCASSPEEKRFRRRRGWDEQFFGPGTRLTVL.

The chain links TRBV6-1 to TRBJ2-1; a possible D gene is TRBD2 (6 bases). The CDR3 runs 15 residues. Germline-derived CDR1 and CDR2 are MNHNS and SASEGT. Trimming pared 4 bases from V and 7 bases from J, leaving 17 bases between. The CDR3 here is CASSVVVSRGNEQFF. The DNA of the CDR3 is TGTGCCAGCAGTGTCGTTGTGTCACGGGGGAATGAGCAGTTCTTC.

The chain has TRBV25-1 and TRBJ1-2, with 9 bases fitting TRBD1. Trimming cost V 8 bases and J 0 bases; bases outside gene matches: 13. The CDR3 runs 17 residues. Germline V gene sequence: CDR1 MGHDK, CDR2 SYGVNS. Written as DNA, the CDR3 is TGTGCCAGCCGCAATGGGACAGGGAACGAAGCTAACTATGGCTACACCTTC. Translation: CASRNGTGNEANYGYTF.

This clone has more than one count but fewer than ten. The V and J genes are TRBV4-1 and TRBJ1-5; perhaps TRBD1 as D (6 bases). CDR3 size: 15 residues. Germline CDR1 and CDR2: MGHRA and YSYEKL. The V end was cut by 0 bases, the J end by 5 bases, with 11 bases between. The CDR3 is CASSQDQGLDQPQHF. In DNA form, the CDR3 reads TGCGCCAGCAGCCAAGACCAGGGGTTGGATCAGCCCCAGCATTTT.

The V gene is TRBV2, the J gene TRBJ1-3; D is ambiguous. Trimming shortened V by 6 bases and J by 7 bases, and 10 bases separated the two germline ends. Germline CDR1 reads SNHLY; CDR2 reads FYNNEI. This CDR3 region has 12 residues. The CDR3 DNA follows: TGTGCCAGCAGGGGCCCACCTAACACCATATATTTT. Amino acid sequence: CASRGPPNTIYF.

The chain is built from TRBV19 and TRBJ1-5; D is unresolved. CDR1 is LNHDA, CDR2 SQIVND, per germline (reference sequence). This CDR3 has 16 amino acids. Trimming shortened V by 4 bases and J by 7 bases, and 20 bases separated the two germline ends. The CDR3 loop reads CASSTIKTAVWQPQHF. Here the CDR3 DNA reads TGTGCCAGTAGTACGATAAAAACAGCGGTGTGGCAGCCCCAGCATTTT.

The rearrangement joins TRBV7-6 to TRBJ2-7; maybe TRBD1 (5 bases). Germline CDR1 is SGHVS and CDR2 is FNYEAQ. The CDR3 sequence is 14 residues long. V was clipped by 1 base and J by 0 bases, with 7 bases between them. The CDR3 reads CASSLGDSSYEQYF. As DNA, the CDR3 is TGTGCCAGCAGCTTAGGTGACAGCTCCTACGAGCAGTACTTC.

V is TRBV7-9 and J is TRBJ1-1; 11 bases align to TRBD1. The junction had 14 bases not matched to a gene; V was cut back by 6 bases and J by 5 bases. Looked up from germline, CDR1 is SEHNR and CDR2 is FQNEAQ (reference sequence). This CDR3 has 17 amino acids. The CDR3 reads CASSSWTGGEVGTEAFF. In DNA form, the CDR3 reads TGTGCCAGCAGTTCCTGGACAGGGGGCGAGGTGGGGACTGAAGCTTTCTTT.

The V and J genes are TRBV4-1 and TRBJ2-7, with 9 bases aligning to TRBD1. This CDR3 is 18 amino acids long. The V gene's germline CDR1 is MGHRA and CDR2 YSYEKL. V dropped 4 bases and J dropped 4; count of bases not matched to a gene: 17. The CDR3 is CASSPPLRRTGEKYEQYF. CDR3 DNA sequence: TGCGCCAGCAGCCCCCCCCTTCGACGGACAGGGGAAAAATACGAGCAGTACTTC.

The chain is built from TRBV19 and TRBJ1-1, with 8 bases aligning to TRBD1. Germline assignment: CDR1 LNHDA and CDR2 SQIVND (reference sequence). This CDR3 comprises 14 residues. The V segment lost 11 bases and the J segment 1 base; nucleotides outside the gene matches: 9. CDR3 loop: CASRGLEGNTEAFF. CDR3 nucleotides: TGTGCCTCCAGGGGGCTTGAGGGGAACACTGAAGCTTTCTTT.

The chain is built from TRBV6-1 and TRBJ1-1; a weak D match, TRBD1 (6 bases). Trimming stripped 5 bases from V and 4 bases from J, with 17 bases between. The CDR3 loop spans 15 amino acids. Germline values: CDR1 MNHNS, CDR2 SASEGT. The CDR3 region has the DNA TGTGCCAGCAGTTCCCCCGGACAGTTGGGCACTGAAGCTTTCTTT. This encodes CASSSPGQLGTEAFF.

CDR3 residues: CASSQDDRQETQYF. As DNA, the CDR3 is TGTGCCAGCAGCCAAGACGACAGGCAAGAGACCCAGTACTTC. The genes are TRBV14 and TRBJ2-5, with TRBD1 as a possible D gene (6 bases). Trimming stripped 0 bases from V and 2 bases from J, with 7 bases between. This CDR3 is 14 amino acids long. Germline CDR1 reads SGHDN; CDR2 reads FVKESK.